The rows below give T cell receptor beta chains drawn from one sample of a study of blood T cell repertoires in COVID-19. The data were produced by immunoSEQ multiplex PCR, yet TCRdb's version contains in-frame clones alone and is incomplete. The sample lists roughly 440,000 clones; about 87% were seen once. The specimen was peripheral blood. These receptors originate from a woman between 50 and 59 years old with COVID-19, enrolled during active disease. Each CDR3 is given with its conserved first and last residue. A D gene is named only where the DNA matches it firmly. A clone size is listed for some rows: how often the clone was seen (once, few, many), or a class if it is expanded.

TRBJ1-6	.	.	TRBV5-1	13	TGCGCCAGCAACGCAGGGGATAATTCACCCCTCCACTTT	CASNAGDNSPLHF
TRBJ2-3	few	.	TRBV28	15	TGTGCCAGCATCGACTCGGGAAAGAGCACAGATACGCAGTATTTT	CASIDSGKSTDTQYF
TRBJ2-2	.	TRBD1	TRBV12-5	15	TGTGCTAGTGCCCCCCGGGACAGTTACACCGGGGAGCTGTTTTTT	CASAPRDSYTGELFF
TRBJ1-2	.	.	TRBV2	13	TGTGCCTCCACGGGAAACAGAGCTGGGGGCTACACCTTC	CASTGNRAGGYTF
TRBJ1-5	.	.	TRBV19	13	TGTGCCAGTAGTATATTAATCGATCAGCCCCAGCATTTT	CASSILIDQPQHF
TRBJ2-1	.	TRBD2	TRBV4-2	15	TGTGCCAGCACCCCCCTAGCGGGGCCCCAAGATGAGCAGTTCTTC	CASTPLAGPQDEQFF
TRBJ2-7	.	TRBD1	TRBV19	14	TGTGCCAGTAGTCTTTGGACAGGTGGTTCCGAGCAGTACTTC	CASSLWTGGSEQYF
TRBJ1-5	once	TRBD1	TRBV19	16	TGTGCCAGTAGTTCCTGGGACAGGGGCGGACGACAGCCCCAGCATTTT	CASSSWDRGGRQPQHF
TRBJ2-5	.	.	TRBV28	12	TGTGCCAGCAGCCCCCCGGACATGGCCCAGTACTTC	CASSPPDMAQYF
TRBJ1-1	.	.	TRBV2	13	TGTGCCAGCAGTGATAGCAGAAACACTGAAGCTTTCTTT	CASSDSRNTEAFF
TRBJ1-2	.	.	TRBV5-6	11	TGTGCCAGCAGCCTCGGGGTAGGCTACACCTTC	CASSLGVGYTF
TRBJ1-2	.	.	TRBV5-6	14	TGTGCCAGCAGCTTGGGGACACCTAACTATGGCTACACCTTC	CASSLGTPNYGYTF
TRBJ1-5	.	TRBD1	TRBV3-1/TRBV3-2	15	TGTGCCAGCAGCCAAGGACAGGGATCCCATCAGCCCCAGCATTTT	CASSQGQGSHQPQHF
TRBJ2-1	.	.	TRBV5-1	13	TGCGCCAGCAGACATCTTGACCGAGAGGCGCAGTTCTTC	CASRHLDREAQFF
TRBJ2-7	.	TRBD1	TRBV6-5	14	TGTGCCAGCAGTTGGACAGGGTTGGGGTACGAGCAGTACTTC	CASSWTGLGYEQYF
TRBJ2-7	.	TRBD1	TRBV5-6	15	TGTGCCAGCAGCTACCCGGGACAGGGGAAACACGAGCAGTACTTC	CASSYPGQGKHEQYF
TRBJ1-1	.	.	TRBV11-2	16	TGTGCCAGCAGCTTAGTTTGGACCTCCGGGGGCACTGAAGCTTTCTTT	CASSLVWTSGGTEAFF
TRBJ2-7	.	.	TRBV24-1	15	TGTGCCACCAGTGTCAGGTGGGGGCCCGCCTACGAGCAGTACTTC	CATSVRWGPAYEQYF
TRBJ1-4	.	.	TRBV3-1/TRBV3-2	14	TGTGCCAGCAGCCCCCGAGGGAGCAATGAAAAACTGTTTTTT	CASSPRGSNEKLFF
TRBJ1-5	.	.	TRBV6-5	12	TGTGCCAGCGGGCAGGGCACTCAGCCCCAGCATTTT	CASGQGTQPQHF
TRBJ2-3	.	TRBD2	TRBV9	16	TGTGCCAGCAGCGTAACCAGCGGGGGCCTCACAGATACGCAGTATTTT	CASSVTSGGLTDTQYF
TRBJ2-5	.	.	TRBV5-4	15	TGTGCCAGCAGACTGGGGGGACAGCCCCAAGAGACCCAGTACTTC	CASRLGGQPQETQYF
TRBJ1-1	.	.	TRBV6-5	13	TGTGCCAGCAGGTCCAACAGGGACACTGAAGCTTTCTTT	CASRSNRDTEAFF
TRBJ1-2	.	.	TRBV12-5	13	TGTGCTAGTGGTTTGAACGGGGTCTATGGCTACACCTTC	CASGLNGVYGYTF
TRBJ1-6	few	.	TRBV30	14	TGTGCCTGGAGTGTACTTCCAGGAAATTCACCCCTCCACTTT	CAWSVLPGNSPLHF
TRBJ2-3	.	.	TRBV14	15	TGTGCCAGCAGCCCCCTGCGGGGAGGCGCAGATACGCAGTATTTT	CASSPLRGGADTQYF
TRBJ1-5	.	.	TRBV7-6	14	TGTGCCAGCCGGGGGGCAGGAAGCAATCAGCCCCAGCATTTT	CASRGAGSNQPQHF
TRBJ2-5	.	TRBD2	TRBV7-8	14	TGTGCCACCCAGACTAGCGGGGGGTTTGAGACCCAGTACTTC	CATQTSGGFETQYF
TRBJ1-4	.	.	TRBV12-3/TRBV12-4	13	TGTGCCAGCAGTTTTGGCAGGGGTGAAAAACTGTTTTTT	CASSFGRGEKLFF
TRBJ1-6	few	.	TRBV19	14	TGTGCCAGTAGTGAGGCAGCCGGTAATTCACCCCTCCACTTT	CASSEAAGNSPLHF
TRBJ1-3	.	.	TRBV21-1	13	TGTGCCAGCAGACAGGAGCCTGGGAACACCATATATTTT	CASRQEPGNTIYF
TRBJ1-2	.	.	TRBV21-1	21	TGTGCCAGCAGAAACCCGTCATTAAGGGCGGGACAGGTCTATTCCGGGATTGGCTACACCTTC	CASRNPSLRAGQVYSGIGYTF
TRBJ2-5	.	.	TRBV6-5	13	TGTGCCAGCAGTTTCGGGGGTCAAGAGACCCAGTACTTC	CASSFGGQETQYF
TRBJ1-6	.	.	TRBV4-1	17	TGCGCCAGCAGCCCGGGGGGGGCTAGCTCCTATAATTCACCCCTCCACTTT	CASSPGGASSYNSPLHF
TRBJ2-7	.	TRBD2	TRBV7-8	16	TGTGCCAGCAGGAGAGACGGCGGGGGGGCGGGGTACGAGCAGTACTTC	CASRRDGGGAGYEQYF
TRBJ2-7	.	TRBD2	TRBV23-1	13	TGCGCCAGCAACTCAAGGACCGGGGGGAAGCAGTACTTC	CASNSRTGGKQYF
TRBJ1-2	.	TRBD1	TRBV25-1	14	TGTGCCAGCAGTGTAGGGGGCGAGGCGAAAGGCTACACCTTC	CASSVGGEAKGYTF
TRBJ1-2	.	TRBD1	TRBV6-2/TRBV6-3	13	TGTGCCAGCAGTTATCAGGGGGGCTATGGCTACACCTTC	CASSYQGGYGYTF
TRBJ2-3	.	.	TRBV28	20	TGTGCCAGCAGTTCCCCTAGAGGGGGGGCGTCAAAAAGAGTGGGAGATACGCAGTATTTT	CASSSPRGGASKRVGDTQYF
TRBJ2-1	.	.	TRBV4-1	17	TGCGCCAGCAGCCCTGATCGGCGGGGGCTGTCCTACAATGAGCAGTTCTTC	CASSPDRRGLSYNEQFF
TRBJ1-1	.	.	TRBV3-1/TRBV3-2	12	TGTGCCAGCAGCCAAGAGGACGGGGGAGCTTTCTTT	CASSQEDGGAFF
TRBJ2-5	.	.	TRBV30	15	TGTGCCTGGAGTGTAGGGCAGGGAAACGAAGAGACCCAGTACTTC	CAWSVGQGNEETQYF
TRBJ2-7	.	.	TRBV28	13	TGTGCCAGCAGTTTCAGTGTCTCCTACGAGCAGTACTTC	CASSFSVSYEQYF
TRBJ2-3	.	.	TRBV7-9	13	TGTGCCAGCAGCACGTCAGGGGAGAATACGCAGTATTTT	CASSTSGENTQYF
TRBJ2-3	.	TRBD2	TRBV18	15	TGTGCCAGCTCATCTGGGTTCGCGGGGGAAGATACGCAGTATTTT	CASSSGFAGEDTQYF
TRBJ1-2	.	TRBD1	TRBV5-1	15	TGCGCCAGCAGCTTGGAACCAGGGGGCAACTATGGCTACACCTTC	CASSLEPGGNYGYTF
TRBJ1-5	.	.	TRBV5-1	13	TGCGCCAGCAGCTTGGTACCAGGCCAGCCCCAGCATTTT	CASSLVPGQPQHF
TRBJ1-4	once	.	TRBV11-2	16	TGTGCCAGCAGCCTAATCCTACAGGGTCCTAATGAAAAACTGTTTTTT	CASSLILQGPNEKLFF
TRBJ1-1	.	.	TRBV9	15	TGTGCCAGCAGCGACCACAGGGCGGGGGGGACTGAAGCTTTCTTT	CASSDHRAGGTEAFF
TRBJ2-7	.	TRBD1	TRBV9	14	TGTGCCAGCAGCTTTCGGGACAGGGGCCACGAGCAGTACTTC	CASSFRDRGHEQYF
TRBJ2-3	.	.	TRBV29-1	14	TGCAGCGTCCCTAGGGGGTCTAGCACAGATACGCAGTATTTT	CSVPRGSSTDTQYF
TRBJ2-1	.	.	TRBV6-5	14	TGTGCCAGCAGTTACTCAGCGGCCGCCAGCGGGCAGTTCTTC	CASSYSAAASGQFF
TRBJ1-2	.	.	TRBV15	14	TGTGCCACCAGCAGAGGGGAGGGGGGAGATGGCTACACCTTC	CATSRGEGGDGYTF
TRBJ1-5	.	.	TRBV27	14	TGTGCCAGCAGTCCTGGACAGAGCAATCAGCCCCAGCATTTT	CASSPGQSNQPQHF
TRBJ1-6	once	.	TRBV2	14	TGTGCCAGCAGTGAACTTACATATAATTCACCCCTCCACTTT	CASSELTYNSPLHF
TRBJ2-1	.	TRBD2	TRBV11-2	15	TGTGCCAGCAGCTTAGGGGGCGGGGGAGTCAATGAGCAGTTCTTC	CASSLGGGGVNEQFF
TRBJ2-3	.	TRBD2	TRBV27	16	TGTGCCAGCAGTTACCTAGCGGGGGGGATCACAGATACGCAGTATTTT	CASSYLAGGITDTQYF
TRBJ2-7	few	TRBD1	TRBV19	13	TGTGCCAGTACCCACAGGGGCGACTACGAGCAGTACTTC	CASTHRGDYEQYF